This is a list of T cell receptor beta chains from one sample in a study of T cell responses to AZD1222 COVID-19 vaccine. The repertoire was sequenced with immunoSEQ multiplex PCR; TCRdb's copy has only in-frame clones and lacks some. Of 90,000 to 120,000 clones listed, around 89% are singletons. The specimen comprised peripheral blood, sampled on day 0 of AZD1222 vaccination. The receptors derive from an adult in good health. Each CDR3 is given with its conserved first and last residue. D genes are given only for firm matches. A clone size is listed for some rows: how often the clone was seen (once, few, many), or a class if it is expanded.

size	V	D	J	CDR3	DNA
few	TRBV19	TRBD2	TRBJ2-3	CASSIGTSPDTQYF	TGTGCCAGTAGTATAGGGACTAGTCCAGATACGCAGTATTTT
.	TRBV12-3/TRBV12-4	.	TRBJ2-7	CASSLTPSYEQYF	TGTGCCAGCAGTCTGACCCCCTCCTACGAGCAGTACTTC
.	TRBV6-5	TRBD1	TRBJ2-7	CASSYSGTGISYEQYF	TGTGCCAGCAGTTACTCAGGGACAGGAATTTCCTACGAGCAGTACTTC
.	TRBV29-1	.	TRBJ1-1	CSVEKGNTEAFF	TGCAGCGTTGAAAAGGGAAACACTGAAGCTTTCTTT
.	TRBV9	.	TRBJ1-2	CASSVAGTVLYGYTF	TGTGCCAGCAGCGTAGCCGGAACAGTGCTATATGGCTACACCTTC
.	TRBV6-2/TRBV6-3	.	TRBJ2-1	CASSYSAGISYNEQFF	TGTGCCAGCAGTTACTCGGCAGGAATCTCCTACAATGAGCAGTTCTTC
.	TRBV6-2/TRBV6-3	.	TRBJ1-5	CASSYGGRGPPQNQPQHF	TGTGCCAGCAGTTATGGGGGGAGAGGTCCCCCCCAAAATCAGCCCCAGCATTTT
.	TRBV12-5	TRBD1	TRBJ1-5	CASGKDRGWSNQPQHF	TGTGCTAGTGGAAAAGACAGGGGTTGGAGCAATCAGCCCCAGCATTTT
once	TRBV27	.	TRBJ2-2	CASSLRTTNTGELFF	TGTGCCAGCAGTTTACGGACCACGAACACCGGGGAGCTGTTTTTT
.	TRBV6-2/TRBV6-3	TRBD1	TRBJ1-2	CASSTSPGQASFYGYTF	TGTGCCAGCAGCACCTCGCCGGGACAGGCCTCTTTCTATGGCTACACCTTC
once	TRBV5-1	.	TRBJ2-5	CASSLGGLGTQYF	TGCGCCAGCAGCTTGGGCGGGCTAGGGACCCAGTACTTC
few	TRBV15	TRBD2	TRBJ2-7	CATSRDSGTSGYEQYF	TGTGCCACCAGCAGAGATTCGGGGACTAGCGGCTACGAGCAGTACTTC
.	TRBV5-1	.	TRBJ1-1	CASSPPSTEAFF	TGCGCCAGCAGCCCCCCCAGCACTGAAGCTTTCTTT
.	TRBV25-1	TRBD2	TRBJ2-1	CASSEYGTSGRKNEQFF	TGTGCCAGCAGTGAATATGGGACTAGCGGGAGGAAGAATGAGCAGTTCTTC
.	TRBV30	TRBD1	TRBJ1-2	CAWSVQGAGGYTF	TGTGCCTGGAGTGTGCAGGGGGCGGGCGGCTACACCTTC
.	TRBV3-1/TRBV3-2	.	TRBJ2-7	CASSQDAGTDAYYEQYF	TGTGCCAGCAGCCAAGATGCCGGGACGGACGCATACTACGAGCAGTACTTC
.	TRBV29-1	.	TRBJ2-6	CSVHQDSGANVLTF	TGCAGCGTTCACCAAGACTCTGGGGCCAACGTCCTGACTTTC
many	TRBV27	.	TRBJ2-3	CASSLTVAHTDTQYF	TGTGCCAGCAGTTTAACGGTGGCCCACACAGATACGCAGTATTTT
.	TRBV7-7	.	TRBJ2-3	CASSVDRGDTQYF	TGTGCCAGCAGCGTAGACAGAGGAGATACGCAGTATTTT
.	TRBV28	TRBD1	TRBJ1-1	CASSLYKQGATEAFF	TGTGCCAGCAGTTTATATAAACAGGGGGCCACTGAAGCTTTCTTT
.	TRBV18	.	TRBJ1-4	CASSPREKEKLFF	TGTGCCAGCTCACCACGGGAGAAGGAAAAACTGTTTTTT
.	TRBV11-3	.	TRBJ2-5	CASSPAKTRLQETQYF	TGTGCCAGCAGCCCTGCCAAAACACGCCTACAAGAGACCCAGTACTTC
.	TRBV7-3	.	TRBJ2-1	CASSLRDTSYNEQFF	TGTGCCAGCAGCTTAAGGGACACCTCCTACAATGAGCAGTTCTTC
.	TRBV7-9	.	TRBJ1-1	CASSLGAGWAEAFF	TGTGCCAGCAGCTTAGGGGCAGGGTGGGCTGAAGCTTTCTTT
.	TRBV18	.	TRBJ1-5	CASSPPGGNQPQHF	TGTGCCAGCTCACCACCGGGGGGCAATCAGCCCCAGCATTTT
.	TRBV7-9	.	TRBJ2-5	CASSLKGETQYF	TGTGCCAGCAGCCTAAAGGGGGAGACCCAGTACTTC
.	TRBV28	.	TRBJ2-2	CASLGRPNTGELFF	TGTGCCAGCTTGGGGAGACCGAACACCGGGGAGCTGTTTTTT
.	TRBV15	.	TRBJ2-2	CATSSAYGGELFF	TGTGCCACCAGCAGTGCCTATGGTGGGGAGCTGTTTTTT
.	TRBV19	.	TRBJ1-2	CASCYDRNYGYTF	TGTGCCAGTTGTTACGACAGAAACTATGGCTACACCTTC
.	TRBV5-5	.	TRBJ1-3	CASSFWGSGNTIYF	TGTGCCAGCAGCTTCTGGGGGTCTGGAAACACCATATATTTT
.	TRBV18	.	TRBJ1-1	CASSPRQGSNTEAFF	TGTGCCAGCTCACCACGGCAGGGATCGAACACTGAAGCTTTCTTT
.	TRBV7-3	TRBD1	TRBJ1-3	CASSSGTGHTIYF	TGTGCCAGCAGCTCCGGGACAGGGCACACCATATATTTT
.	TRBV4-3	TRBD1	TRBJ1-5	CASSQEPGQGAQPQHF	TGCGCCAGCAGCCAAGAACCCGGCCAGGGGGCTCAGCCCCAGCATTTT
.	TRBV6-2/TRBV6-3	.	TRBJ2-2	CASSYPGPTNTGELFF	TGTGCCAGCAGTTACCCAGGACCGACGAACACCGGGGAGCTGTTTTTT
.	TRBV19	TRBD1	TRBJ2-7	CASSPWPDRGFYEQYF	TGTGCCAGTAGTCCCTGGCCGGACAGGGGATTTTACGAGCAGTACTTC
once	TRBV11-2	TRBD2	TRBJ2-1	CASSLVAGGTTNEQFF	TGTGCCAGCAGCTTAGTAGCGGGAGGAACCACCAATGAGCAGTTCTTC